A selection of T cell receptor beta chains follows, all from one sample in a study of blood T cell repertoires in COVID-19. Profiled with immunoSEQ multiplex PCR; TCRdb holds only in-frame clones, not every one. This table has fewer than 250,000 clones, about 88% appearing once. The sequenced sample was peripheral blood. The origin of the receptors is an older man with acute or convalescent COVID-19. Both conserved end residues are part of each CDR3. Fields, in order: J gene, clone size, V gene, D gene, CDR3 protein, CDR3 DNA. A D gene is named only where the DNA matches it firmly. The size of a clone is reported for some rows only, either as once, few or many, or as a class for expanded clones.

J: TRBJ2-7
size: -
V: TRBV3-1/TRBV3-2
D: TRBD2
CDR3: CASSHRSRTSSEQYF
DNA: TGTGCCAGCAGCCACCGATCGAGGACTAGCTCAGAGCAGTACTTC

J: TRBJ2-1
size: once
V: TRBV19
D: TRBD2
CDR3: CASSIDEWREGYNEQFF
DNA: TGTGCCAGTAGTATAGATGAGTGGCGGGAGGGATACAATGAGCAGTTCTTC

J: TRBJ2-7
size: -
V: TRBV5-1
D: TRBD1
CDR3: CASSLGGTGASYEQYF
DNA: TGCGCCAGCAGCTTGGGGGGGACAGGCGCCTCCTACGAGCAGTACTTC

J: TRBJ1-5
size: -
V: TRBV21-1
D: -
CDR3: CASSANQPQHF
DNA: TGTGCCAGCAGCGCGAATCAGCCCCAGCATTTT

J: TRBJ2-7
size: once
V: TRBV11-2
D: TRBD1
CDR3: CASRSGTGSYEQYF
DNA: TGTGCCAGCAGATCCGGGACAGGGTCCTACGAGCAGTACTTC

J: TRBJ2-5
size: -
V: TRBV27
D: TRBD2
CDR3: CASSFLAGGQETQYF
DNA: TGTGCCAGCAGTTTTCTAGCGGGAGGGCAAGAGACCCAGTACTTC

J: TRBJ1-5
size: -
V: TRBV27
D: -
CDR3: CASSFQSNQPQHF
DNA: TGTGCCAGCAGTTTCCAGTCGAATCAGCCCCAGCATTTT

J: TRBJ1-1
size: -
V: TRBV3-1/TRBV3-2
D: -
CDR3: CASSPLTAGGQNTEAFF
DNA: TGTGCCAGCAGCCCTCTGACAGCTGGGGGCCAGAACACTGAAGCTTTCTTT

J: TRBJ2-4
size: once
V: TRBV30
D: -
CDR3: CAWSPQYGGPTAKNIQYF
DNA: TGTGCCTGGAGCCCCCAATATGGAGGGCCCACTGCCAAAAACATTCAGTACTTC

J: TRBJ2-2
size: -
V: TRBV5-4
D: TRBD2
CDR3: CASTVSSGPYNSGELFF
DNA: TGTGCCAGCACTGTCTCTAGCGGGCCTTACAATTCCGGGGAGCTGTTTTTT

J: TRBJ1-4
size: -
V: TRBV28
D: TRBD1
CDR3: CASSFDRVGEKLFF
DNA: TGTGCCAGCAGTTTCGACAGGGTGGGGGAAAAACTGTTTTTT

J: TRBJ1-1
size: few
V: TRBV7-3
D: -
CDR3: CASSLLGGENTEAFF
DNA: TGTGCCAGCAGCCTCCTAGGGGGGGAGAACACTGAAGCTTTCTTT

J: TRBJ2-3
size: few
V: TRBV5-1
D: -
CDR3: CASSLAGEDTQYF
DNA: TGCGCCAGCAGCTTGGCCGGGGAAGATACGCAGTATTTT

J: TRBJ2-1
size: -
V: TRBV7-2
D: TRBD2
CDR3: CASSAHGGSSYNEQFF
DNA: TGTGCCAGCAGCGCCCACGGGGGGAGCTCCTACAATGAGCAGTTCTTC

J: TRBJ2-7
size: -
V: TRBV28
D: TRBD2
CDR3: CASSFTSASYEQYF
DNA: TGTGCCAGCAGTTTCACTAGCGCCTCCTACGAGCAGTACTTC

J: TRBJ2-1
size: -
V: TRBV7-6
D: TRBD1
CDR3: CASSSRGGQGSYNEQFF
DNA: TGTGCCAGCAGCTCACGCGGAGGACAGGGTTCCTACAATGAGCAGTTCTTC

J: TRBJ1-4
size: -
V: TRBV6-5
D: TRBD1
CDR3: CASSYGRDSTNEKLFF
DNA: TGTGCCAGCAGTTACGGGCGGGACAGCACTAATGAAAAACTGTTTTTT

J: TRBJ2-4
size: -
V: TRBV11-2
D: -
CDR3: CASSFLELAKNIQYF
DNA: TGTGCCAGCAGCTTTCTCGAACTAGCCAAAAACATTCAGTACTTC

J: TRBJ1-1
size: -
V: TRBV3-1/TRBV3-2
D: -
CDR3: CASSGRPGMNTEAFF
DNA: TGTGCCAGCAGCGGAAGACCGGGGATGAACACTGAAGCTTTCTTT

J: TRBJ2-7
size: -
V: TRBV2
D: -
CDR3: CASSDRIQMNSYEQYF
DNA: TGTGCCAGCAGTGATAGGATACAGATGAACTCCTACGAGCAGTACTTC

J: TRBJ1-1
size: -
V: TRBV10-3
D: TRBD1
CDR3: CAIGGQRNTEAFF
DNA: TGTGCCATCGGGGGACAGCGGAACACTGAAGCTTTCTTT

J: TRBJ2-7
size: -
V: TRBV9
D: -
CDR3: CASSVVVGSEQYF
DNA: TGTGCCAGCAGCGTAGTTGTGGGCAGCGAGCAGTACTTC